The rows below give T cell receptor beta chains drawn from one sample of a study of lymphopenia after photon versus proton radiotherapy. Assay used: immunoSEQ multiplex PCR; TCRdb lists only in-frame clones, some missing. The data show around 64,000 clones, just under 95% seen once. Sequencing was performed on peripheral blood, taken from a patient treated with photon-based radiotherapy. The receptors stem from a woman in her forties with cholangiocarcinoma. Each CDR3 is given with its conserved first and last residue. A D gene is named only where the DNA matches it firmly. The size entry is marked missing in some rows and otherwise reads once, few, many or a size class.

d_call j_call clone_size v_call cdr3_nt cdr3_aa
. TRBJ2-7 . TRBV6-1 TGTGCCAGCAGTGAACACGCCGTGGGGCAGGGGCGAGGCGAGCAGTACTTC CASSEHAVGQGRGEQYF
TRBD2 TRBJ2-7 . TRBV7-8 TGTGCCAGCAGCTCTCACCCGGGACTAGCGGTCAGCTCCTACGAGCAGTACTTC CASSSHPGLAVSSYEQYF
. TRBJ1-4 . TRBV28 TGTGCCAGCAGCCCCAACCGACGGATTAATGAAAAACTGTTTTTT CASSPNRRINEKLFF
TRBD1 TRBJ1-6 once TRBV7-9 TGTGCCAGCAGCTCAGACAGGGGGCATAATTCACCCCTCCACTTT CASSSDRGHNSPLHF
. TRBJ2-2 . TRBV19 TGTGCCAGTAGTATCGGGGGGCCTATCACCGGGGAGCTGTTTTTT CASSIGGPITGELFF
. TRBJ1-1 few TRBV7-2 TGTGCCAGCAGCAATTCAGCTGAAGCTTTCTTT CASSNSAEAFF
. TRBJ2-7 . TRBV5-1 TGCGCCAGCAGCTTCCCTACAGGCGAACGCTCCTACGAGCAGTACTTC CASSFPTGERSYEQYF
. TRBJ2-3 . TRBV2 TGTGCCAGCATGGACTTGTTAAGTTCAGATACGCAGTATTTT CASMDLLSSDTQYF
. TRBJ1-5 once TRBV28 TGTGCCAGCAGTTTGGGCGGGAGCAATCAGCCCCAGCATTTT CASSLGGSNQPQHF
. TRBJ2-5 . TRBV19 TGTGCCAGTGGAGGGAGACAAGAGACCCAGTACTTC CASGGRQETQYF
TRBD2 TRBJ2-1 . TRBV10-3 TGTGCCACCCAGCGGGAGATAAGCTCCTACAATGAGCAGTTCTTC CATQREISSYNEQFF
TRBD2 TRBJ2-1 . TRBV6-4 TGTGCCAGCAGTGAGTCAGCGGGAGATCACAATGAGCAGTTCTTC CASSESAGDHNEQFF
. TRBJ2-7 . TRBV2 TGTGCCAGCAGTGAGCTAGAGAGTCCCTACGAGCAGTACTTC CASSELESPYEQYF
TRBD1 TRBJ1-3 . TRBV5-4 TGTGCCAGCAGCGCGGGGACAGGGGCTGGAAACACCATATATTTT CASSAGTGAGNTIYF
. TRBJ1-1 once TRBV6-6 TGTGCCAGCAGTTACTCAAAAGACAACCTTAACACTGAAGCTTTCTTT CASSYSKDNLNTEAFF
. TRBJ1-2 . TRBV13 TGTGCCAGCAGCTTAGGAGCGGGGGGCTATGGCTACACCTTC CASSLGAGGYGYTF
. TRBJ1-1 . TRBV6-5 TGTGCCAGTTTCCGGAAGGGCAACACTGAAGCTTTCTTT CASFRKGNTEAFF
TRBD2 TRBJ2-1 . TRBV28 TGTGCCAGCACGCCGGGGGTAGCGGGAGTGTTCGATGAGCAGTTCTTC CASTPGVAGVFDEQFF
. TRBJ1-5 . TRBV2 TGTGCCAGCAGTTCACGGGGAGTCGGTTTTCAGCCCCAGCATTTT CASSSRGVGFQPQHF
. TRBJ1-2 . TRBV6-5 TGTGCCAGCAGTTACTCGGGGGTGGAGTTTGGCTATGGCTACACCTTC CASSYSGVEFGYGYTF
. TRBJ2-1 . TRBV15 TGTGCCACCAGCAGAGGAGGGGGGGCCGTTGAGCAGTTCTTC CATSRGGGAVEQFF
. TRBJ1-2 few TRBV6-5 TGTGCCAGCAGTTACTTAGCGGGGCCCTATGGCTACACCTTC CASSYLAGPYGYTF
. TRBJ2-5 . TRBV19 TGTGCCAGTAGTATCGGTTCGGCCCCCGAGACCCAGTACTTC CASSIGSAPETQYF
. TRBJ2-3 once TRBV5-4 TGTGCCAGCAGCTTGGTAGGGGCAGGGAGAGATACGCAGTATTTT CASSLVGAGRDTQYF
. TRBJ1-2 . TRBV29-1 TGCAGCGTTGGACTGGGCTATGGCTACACCTTC CSVGLGYGYTF
. TRBJ2-1 . TRBV19 TGTGCCAGTAGTATAGACCAGGGAGGAAATGAGCAGTTCTTC CASSIDQGGNEQFF
. TRBJ2-7 . TRBV21-1 TGTGCCAGCAGCAAATTCCGGGACAAGACCTACGAGCAGTACTTC CASSKFRDKTYEQYF
. TRBJ2-7 . TRBV27 TGTGCCAGCAGTTTGGGACTTCGGAGCTCCTACGAGCAGTACTTC CASSLGLRSSYEQYF
. TRBJ2-2 once TRBV29-1 TGCAGCGTGAAAAACACCGGGGAGCTGTTTTTT CSVKNTGELFF
TRBD2 TRBJ2-7 . TRBV5-1 TGCGCCAGCAGCCTCCACAGGTCCCTACCGGGACTAGCGGGAGGGCCCGAGCAGTACTTC CASSLHRSLPGLAGGPEQYF
. TRBJ1-5 . TRBV27 TGTGCCAGCCGAGGGGGGGGAGCTCAGCCCCAGCATTTT CASRGGGAQPQHF
TRBD1 TRBJ2-7 . TRBV11-2 TGTGCCAGCAGCTTAGGCGGGACAGGGAGGTCCTACGAGCAGTACTTC CASSLGGTGRSYEQYF
TRBD1 TRBJ1-2 . TRBV16 TGTGCCAGCAGCCCGCGACAGGGGGGCAAGGGTGGCTACACCTTC CASSPRQGGKGGYTF
TRBD2 TRBJ2-2 . TRBV7-6 TGTGCCAGCAGCTTAGAGGGACTAGGTTCCGGGGAGCTGTTTTTT CASSLEGLGSGELFF
TRBD1 TRBJ1-1 . TRBV28 TGTGCCAGCAGCCCGGGACAGGGGGCGCTGGGCACTGAAGCTTTCTTT CASSPGQGALGTEAFF
. TRBJ1-1 . TRBV6-5 TGTGCCAGCAGTGCCCCCGGGTACACTGAAGCTTTCTTT CASSAPGYTEAFF
. TRBJ1-1 few TRBV11-2 TGTGCCAGCAGCTTCGATAAGACTGAAGCTTTCTTT CASSFDKTEAFF
. TRBJ2-1 . TRBV2 TGTGCCAGCACAGGCCAGAACAATGAGCAGTTCTTC CASTGQNNEQFF
TRBD2 TRBJ2-1 . TRBV29-1 TGCAGCGTTGGGACTAGCGGGGCACCCTACAATGAGCAGTTCTTC CSVGTSGAPYNEQFF
. TRBJ1-2 . TRBV7-3 TGTGCCAGCAGCTTAAGAGGGGGTGCGGACTATGGCTACACCTTC CASSLRGGADYGYTF
. TRBJ2-2 . TRBV18 TGTGCCAGCTCACGTCCCGGGGTCTCCCCGGGCACCGGGGAGCTGTTTTTT CASSRPGVSPGTGELFF
TRBD1 TRBJ1-2 . TRBV7-3 TGTGCCAGCAGTTTCAACTCCGGGACAGGTTCGGGTGGCTACACCTTC CASSFNSGTGSGGYTF
. TRBJ2-7 . TRBV5-8 TGTGCCAGCAGTTTTCCCGGGACACCCTACGAGCAGTACTTC CASSFPGTPYEQYF
TRBD2 TRBJ2-7 . TRBV7-3 TGTGCCAGCAGCCCCCCGGGGGGCGAGCAGTACTTC CASSPPGGEQYF
. TRBJ1-2 . TRBV18 TGTGCCAGCTCACCGTCTACAGGGTTAGGAGACTATGGCTACACCTTC CASSPSTGLGDYGYTF
TRBD1 TRBJ1-6 once TRBV28 TGTGCCAGCAGTTCCTCAGGGGGGAGCCCCTATAATTCACCCCTCCACTTT CASSSSGGSPYNSPLHF
TRBD2 TRBJ2-2 . TRBV19 TGTGCCAGTAACCCCGGGGCGGGAGTAGCCGGGGAGCTGTTTTTT CASNPGAGVAGELFF
. TRBJ1-5 . TRBV7-8 TGTGCCAGCAGCTCCACAGGTAGCGGCAATCAGCCCCAGCATTTT CASSSTGSGNQPQHF
TRBD2 TRBJ2-2 . TRBV28 TGTGCCAGCAATATAGCGGGAACGAACACCGGGGAGCTGTTTTTT CASNIAGTNTGELFF
. TRBJ2-6 . TRBV19 TGTGCCAGTAGTATTATCCGGCAGATAGACTCTGGGGCCAACGTCCTGACTTTC CASSIIRQIDSGANVLTF
. TRBJ1-4 . TRBV9 TGTGCCAGCAGCGGGTTGGGATACCGCAATGAAAAACTGTTTTTT CASSGLGYRNEKLFF
TRBD2 TRBJ2-3 . TRBV5-4 TGTGCCAGCAGCCTGGGACTAGCGGGGGGACCACAGAATACGCAGTATTTT CASSLGLAGGPQNTQYF
TRBD1 TRBJ2-7 . TRBV5-6 TGTGCCAGCAGCGAAACAGGGGGTCCGGGCCGCGAGCAGTACTTC CASSETGGPGREQYF
. TRBJ2-4 . TRBV21-1 TGTGCCAGCAGCAAAGGCCGTGATCGTAAGGGGGCCAAAAACATTCAGTACTTC CASSKGRDRKGAKNIQYF
. TRBJ1-1 . TRBV28 TGTGCCAGCACCGACGCCCGAGAGAGAGCTTTCTTT CASTDARERAFF
. TRBJ1-1 . TRBV7-9 TGTGCCAGCAGCCCCCGAGAGGGAAGCACTGAAGCTTTCTTT CASSPREGSTEAFF
TRBD1 TRBJ2-2 once TRBV19 TGTGCCAGTAGTACCACCACAGGGGGCGCCGGCGGGGAGCTGTTTTTT CASSTTTGGAGGELFF